This record concerns one T cell receptor beta chain sequence. As yet, its antigen is unknown. TEMRA cells were FACS-enriched, while CD8+ and CD4+ T cells were negatively isolated. The data were taken from a study of CD8 T cells in Susac syndrome. The study's findings and limits: It was acknowledged by the study that relatively few individuals were included in its TCR sequencing and HLA analysis.

Random hexamers were used to reverse transcribe roughly 0.5 to 1 ug of RNA. The amplification used immunoSEQ multiplex PCR on TCR beta CDR3; it spanned 54 Vbeta and 13 Jbeta. Via MiXCR, TCRdb re-called the immunoSEQ multiplex PCR reads, giving one row per CDR3 protein. The data hold around 270,000 distinct CDR3 sequences, with around 91% observed a single time. This receptor was taken from a human donor with multiple sclerosis. The sequenced sample consisted of CD8+ T cells from PBMCs.

Here the CDR3 DNA reads TGCGCCAGCAGCCCACAGGGTACTAATGAAAAACTGTTTTTT. Translated: CASSPQGTNEKLFF. This chain connects TRBV4-3 to TRBJ1-4; D may be TRBD1 (6 bases). The CDR3 has 14 residues. Germline V lookup: CDR1 LGHNA, CDR2 YSLEER. V lost 4 bases to trimming and J lost 2 bases, with 8 bases between them.